This TCR beta chain derives from a study of OX40 agonist ivuxolimab in advanced cancers. Trimming removed 4 bases from V and 0 bases from J; junction bases left unmatched: 8. The CDR3 runs 17 residues. CDR1 is SGHRS, CDR2 YFSETQ, per germline. Profiling relied on immunoSEQ multiplex PCR, and the TCRdb table lists in-frame clones only, not all of them. The sample consists of roughly 95,000 clones, under 90% of them appearing once. This chain links TRBV5-1 with TRBJ2-3; 10 bases line up with TRBD2. Sequenced material: CD4+ or CD8+ T cells sorted from blood, taken in a trial of the OX40 agonist ivuxolimab. The sequence was collected from an adult with an advanced solid tumor such as melanoma, head and neck, liver or kidney cancer. DNA of the CDR3: TGCGCCAGCAGCCCGGGCCCTAGCGGGGGAAGCACAGATACGCAGTATTTT. Amino acid sequence: CASSPGPSGGSTDTQYF.